The 19 T cell receptor beta chains below come from one sample, sequenced in a study of T cell clonality in common variable immunodeficiency. Assay used: immunoSEQ multiplex PCR; TCRdb lists only in-frame clones, some missing. The record shows about 44,000 clones for this sample, with no singletons present. The sample consisted of peripheral blood mononuclear cells. These TCRs come from a person aged 18 to 75 in good health.

The table lists this clone with many counts. From the germline J gene comes the end of the CDR3, since the read stops 3 residues before it. This chain uses TRBV28 with TRBJ2-7; TRBD1 aligns across 7 bases. This CDR3 is built from 15 residues. The germline V gene has CDR1 MDHEN and CDR2 SYDVKM. With 4 bases clipped from V and 1 base from J, the junction kept 7 bases outside the gene matches. This CDR3 reads CASSSAGTASYEQYF. The part of the CDR3 DNA that was read is TGTGCCAGCAGTTCCGCCGGGACAGCTTCCTACGAG.

This clone was seen at least ten times. The read falls 3 residues short of the CDR3 end, and the missing part is taken from the germline J gene. The chain uses TRBV7-2 and TRBJ1-2; D is unresolved. The CDR3 sequence is 13 residues long. Germline V gene sequence: CDR1 SGHTA, CDR2 FQGNSA. CDR3 region: CASSSVRGTGYTF. Incomplete CDR3 DNA: TGTGCCAGCAGCTCAGTACGGGGTACGGGC. Full variable domain (outside the CDR3, taken from reference TRBV7-2 and TRBJ1-2): GAGVSQSPSNKVTEKGKDVELRCDPISGHTALYWYRQSLGQGLEFLIYFQGNSAPDKSGLPSDRFSAERTGGSVSTLTIQRTQQEDSAVYLCASSSVRGTGYTFGSGTRLTVV.

There are many counts of this clone. Sequencing ends 3 residues short of the CDR3 end; the germline J gene provides the rest. The chain recombines TRBV6-1 with TRBJ1-2; weak D call: TRBD1 (5 bases). Looked up from germline, CDR1 is MNHNS and CDR2 is SASEGT. This CDR3 spans 14 amino acids. V lost 3 bases, J lost 4 bases, and 12 bases lay in between. The sequenced part of the CDR3 DNA is TGTGCCAGCAGTGACCCGCAGGGCCTCTATGGC. It codes for CASSDPQGLYG. The whole CDR3 protein is CASSDPQGLYGYTF.

The sample holds many counts of this clone. The DNA read from the CDR3 is TGCAGTGCTAGAGACCACAGGATAGCCAAAAACATT. Its protein product is CSARDHRIAKNI. The whole CDR3 protein reads CSARDHRIAKNIQYF. The chain has TRBV20-1 and TRBJ2-4; TRBD1 might be the D (5 bases). The read falls 3 residues short of the CDR3 end, and the missing part is taken from the germline J gene. Germline CDR1 reads DFQATT; CDR2 reads SNEGSKA (reference sequence). V was cut by 0 bases and J by 0 bases, with 9 bases left in between. The CDR3 is 15 residues long.

This clone was observed many times. Partial CDR3 DNA: TGTGCCAGCAGTGTGGGACAGCCTCAGCCC. It yields the protein CASSVGQPQP. In full, the CDR3 reads CASSVGQPQPQHF. This chain joins TRBV6-1 and TRBJ1-5; 7 positions match TRBD1. The read ends 3 residues early relative to the CDR3; the germline J gene fills the gap. The junction had 3 bases not matched to a gene; V was cut back by 4 bases and J by 6 bases. The CDR3 consists of 13 residues. Germline CDR1 and CDR2: MNHNS and SASEGT.

The table lists this clone with many counts. With the read ending 3 residues before the CDR3 end, the germline J gene is used to fill in that end. The chain carries TRBV12-3 or TRBV12-4 and TRBJ1-3; TRBD1 is a possible D gene (6 bases). This CDR3 comprises 16 residues. Between the trimmed V and J ends, which lost 3 bases and 1 base, there was a span of 13 bases. The CDR3 here is CASSLSGHLSGNTIYF. Incomplete CDR3 DNA: TGTGCCAGCAGTTTGTCGGGACACCTTTCTGGAAACACC.

This clone was counted many times. The read ends 3 residues before the CDR3 terminus; that terminus is restored from the germline J gene. The rearrangement uses TRBV5-1 and TRBJ2-3, with a possible D match to TRBD2 (6 bases). The CDR3 totals 13 residues. Germline V gives CDR1 SGHRS, CDR2 YFSETQ. Trimming left V 10 bases short and J 2 bases short, with 14 bases between. CDR3 residues: CAGASGSTDTQYF. Partial CDR3 DNA: TGCGCCGGAGCCAGCGGGTCCACAGATACG.

This clone was picked up many times. The read gets to within 3 residues of the CDR3 end, and the germline J gene fills in the rest. The chain combines TRBV13 with TRBJ1-3; D ambiguous. The CDR3 spans 15 residues. The germline V gene encodes CDR1 PRHDT and CDR2 FYEKMQ (reference sequence). The V end lost 5 bases, the J end lost 0 bases, and 11 bases lay between the germline ends. CDR3 protein: CASSPAGYSGNTIYF. The sequenced CDR3 bases are TGTGCCAGCAGCCCAGCGGGTTACTCTGGAAACACC.

This clone was detected ten times or more. The read terminates 3 residues before the CDR3 end, so the remaining end is supplied by the germline J gene. The rearrangement uses TRBV7-6 and TRBJ1-2; TRBD1 is a possible D gene (6 bases). Per germline, CDR1 SGHVS and CDR2 FNYEAQ. The V end lost 5 bases, the J end lost 4 bases, and 20 bases lay between the germline ends. The CDR3 extends over 16 amino acids. The covered CDR3 bases are TGTGCCAGCAGCCCCCCCCGGGCCAGGGGCGGCTATGGC. Translating it yields CASSPPRARGGYG. The whole CDR3 sequence is CASSPPRARGGYGYTF.

This clone was observed at least ten times. From the germline J gene comes the end of the CDR3, since the read stops 3 residues before it. The chain employs TRBV6-4 and TRBJ2-1; 7 nucleotides align to TRBD1. Germline loops: CDR1 MRHNA, CDR2 SNTAGT. V was pared by 6 bases and J by 0 bases, with 11 bases of the junction left unmatched. This CDR3 has 17 amino acids. CDR3 residues: CASRDRVGRGSYNEQFF. The DNA read from the CDR3 is TGTGCCAGCAGAGACAGGGTAGGACGGGGCTCCTACAATGAG.

This clone was recorded many times. The read ends 3 residues shy of where the CDR3 ends; the end is completed using the germline J gene. V is TRBV20-1 and J is TRBJ1-6; the D is unclear. V dropped 0 bases and J dropped 5 bases, with 8 bases sitting between them. Germline V gene sequence: CDR1 DFQATT, CDR2 SNEGSKA (reference sequence). The CDR3 totals 14 residues. The CDR3 sequence: CSARDLGNNSPLHF. The part of the CDR3 DNA that was read is TGCAGTGCTAGAGATCTCGGTAATAATTCACCC.

This clone showed up many times. The sequenced fragment ends 3 residues before the CDR3 boundary, so the rest is inferred from the germline J gene. The genes are TRBV30 and TRBJ2-7, with D possibly matching TRBD1 (6 bases). The CDR3 spans 12 residues. Per germline, CDR1 GTSNPN and CDR2 SVGIG (reference sequence). Between the trimmed V and J ends, which lost 6 bases and 3 bases, there was a span of 12 bases. The CDR3 here is CACRGPFYEQYF. The sequenced CDR3 bases are TGTGCCTGCAGGGGCCCCTTCTACGAG. Full variable domain (rest looked up from reference TRBV30 and TRBJ2-7): SQTIHQWPATLVQPVGSPLSLECTVEGTSNPNLYWYRQAAGRGLQLLFYSVGIGQISSEVPQNLSASRPQDRQFILSSKKLLLSDSGFYLCACRGPFYEQYFGPGTRLTVT.

The sample holds many counts of this clone. Sequence at one end of the junction differs from germline and may be a read error. The CDR3 goes on 3 residues after the read ends, and that part is filled in from the germline J gene. V usage is TRBV5-5 and J usage is TRBJ2-1, with D unresolved. Germline CDR1 and CDR2: SGHKS and YYEKEE (reference sequence). The CDR3 runs 14 residues. The sequenced part of the CDR3 DNA is TGTGCCAACAGCTTGATTAGCCCCTGGGATGAG. Translated: CANSLISPWDE. From start to end, the CDR3 is CANSLISPWDEQFF.

This clone was detected many times. The read ends 3 residues before the CDR3 terminus; that terminus is restored from the germline J gene. The chain uses TRBV7-9 and TRBJ2-5; D is undetermined. The CDR3 totals 14 residues. V gave up 2 bases and J gave up 5 bases, with 12 bases separating them. Germline loops: CDR1 SEHNR, CDR2 FQNEAQ (reference sequence). CDR3 DNA (partial): TGTGCCAGCAGCTTAATGGCCGCGGAGGAGACC. Protein sequence: CASSLMAAEET. The complete CDR3 protein is CASSLMAAEETQYF.

This clone has ten or more counts. Incomplete CDR3 DNA: TGTGCCAGCAGTGAAGGTTGGGGCCGACAGCCC. Amino acids: CASSEGWGRQP. The full CDR3 sequence reads CASSEGWGRQPQHF. The V call is TRBV6-1, the J call TRBJ1-5; perhaps TRBD1 as D (5 bases). The CDR3 goes on 3 residues after the read ends, and that part is filled in from the germline J gene. The CDR3 has 14 amino acids. Germline V gives CDR1 MNHNS, CDR2 SASEGT. V lost 1 base and J 7 bases, leaving 11 bases between the germline ends.

This clone has ten or more counts. The CDR3 end falls 3 residues outside the read, so it is completed with the germline J gene. This sample also contains other DNA sequences that code for the same CDR3. This chain links TRBV4-2 with TRBJ1-2, with D perhaps matching TRBD1 (6 bases). Trimming cost V 0 bases and J 1 base, with 6 bases left between them. In germline, CDR1 is LGHNA, CDR2 YNFKEQ. There are 14 residues in the CDR3. The CDR3 bases that were read are TGTGCCAGCAGCCAAGACAGGGGTAACTATGGC. Encoded protein: CASSQDRGNYG. The full CDR3 sequence reads CASSQDRGNYGYTF.

This clone was counted many times. CDR3 in amino acids: CASSATQGRDTEAFF. Incomplete CDR3 DNA: TGTGCCAGCTCAGCCACGCAGGGTAGAGACACTGAA. The chain couples TRBV18 to TRBJ1-1; maybe TRBD1 (5 bases). The CDR3 goes on 3 residues after the read ends, and that part is filled in from the germline J gene. Germline CDR1 and CDR2: KGHSH and LQKENI. The CDR3 extends over 15 amino acids. Trimming pared 5 bases from V and 3 bases from J, leaving 16 bases between.

In this sample, this clone turned up many times. From the germline J gene comes the end of the CDR3, since the read stops 3 residues before it. The rearrangement joins TRBV12-3 or TRBV12-4 to TRBJ1-1; 7 bases line up with TRBD1. After removal of 4 bases from V and 2 bases from J, the junction contained 7 bases not matched to a gene. The CDR3 length is 15 residues. The CDR3 reads CASSSPGGSNTEAFF. The sequenced part of the CDR3 DNA is TGTGCCAGCAGTTCTCCAGGGGGAAGCAACACTGAA.

At least ten counts were recorded for this clone. CDR3: CASSRLQGTEAFF. Partial CDR3 DNA: TGTGCCAGCTCACGACTCCAGGGCACTGAA. The chain couples TRBV18 to TRBJ1-1; TRBD1 is a possible D gene (5 bases). The read ends 3 residues early relative to the CDR3; the germline J gene fills the gap. Per germline, CDR1 KGHSH and CDR2 LQKENI. This CDR3 comprises 13 residues. V lost 4 bases and J lost 4, with 10 bases in between.